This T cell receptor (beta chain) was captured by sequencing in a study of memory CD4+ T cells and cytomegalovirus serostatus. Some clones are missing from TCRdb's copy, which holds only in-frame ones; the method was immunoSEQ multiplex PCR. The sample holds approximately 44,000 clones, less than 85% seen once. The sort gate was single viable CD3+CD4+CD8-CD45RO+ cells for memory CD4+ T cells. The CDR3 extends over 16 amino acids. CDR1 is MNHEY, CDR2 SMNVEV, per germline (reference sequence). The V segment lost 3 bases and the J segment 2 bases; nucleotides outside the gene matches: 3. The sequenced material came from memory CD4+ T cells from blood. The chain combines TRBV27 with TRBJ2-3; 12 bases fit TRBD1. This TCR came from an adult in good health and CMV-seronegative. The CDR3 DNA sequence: TGTGCCAGCAGTTTCCAGGGACAGGGGGCCACAGATACGCAGTATTTT. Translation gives CASSFQGQGATDTQYF.